One sample yielded the 31 T cell receptor beta chains listed below, sequenced in a study of T cell responses to AZD1222 COVID-19 vaccine. Profiled with immunoSEQ multiplex PCR; TCRdb holds only in-frame clones, not every one. The table includes 140,000 to 150,000 clones, 70% to 90% detected once. The input for sequencing was peripheral blood, taken on day 0 of AZD1222 vaccination. The source is an adult in good health.

The chain links TRBV7-2 to TRBJ1-2, with D possibly matching TRBD1 (5 bases). This CDR3 has 14 residues. Trimming removed 5 bases from V and 8 bases from J, with 18 bases in between. Germline V CDR1 and CDR2: SGHTA, FQGNSA. CDR3 sequence: CASSQNRHREGYTF. In nucleotides, the CDR3 is TGTGCCAGCAGCCAGAACAGGCATCGTGAGGGCTACACCTTC.

The chain employs TRBV3-1 (or the pseudogene TRBV3-2) and TRBJ1-6, with D perhaps TRBD1 (5 bases). Germline loops: CDR1 LGHDT, CDR2 YNNKEL (reference sequence). V lost 2 bases to trimming and J lost 10 bases, with 15 bases between them. The CDR3 has 15 residues. In DNA form, the CDR3 reads TGTGCCAGCAGCCAAAAAGTCCGGGGCGGCTCACCCCTCCACTTT. It specifies CASSQKVRGGSPLHF.

The CDR3 loop reads CASSYSGSGTDTQYF. In DNA form, the CDR3 reads TGTGCCAGCAGTTACTCGGGCAGCGGCACAGATACGCAGTATTTT. The J gene is TRBJ2-3, the V gene TRBV6-6; no clear D gene. In germline, CDR1 is MNHNY, CDR2 SVGAGI (reference sequence). Trimming removed 0 bases from V and 1 base from J, with 8 bases in between. This CDR3 contains 15 residues.

The rearrangement links TRBV7-6 to TRBJ1-6; D uncertain. Per the germline V gene, CDR1 is SGHVS and CDR2 is FNYEAQ. Deletions cut 3 bases from V and 0 bases from J, with 15 bases between. The CDR3 runs 18 residues. CDR3 loop: CASSFRPIQPSYNSPLHF. The CDR3, as DNA: TGTGCCAGCAGCTTCAGACCGATTCAACCCTCCTATAATTCACCCCTCCACTTT.

This chain uses TRBV10-1 with TRBJ2-5, with D tentatively TRBD1 (5 bases). Germline V gives CDR1 WNHNN, CDR2 SYGVQD (reference sequence). Trimming took 2 bases from V and 9 from J, leaving 10 bases between them. The CDR3 is 12 residues long. CDR3 in DNA: TGCGCCAGCAGTGAGCATGGGGCTGCCCAGTACTTC. Amino acid sequence: CASSEHGAAQYF.

The rearrangement links TRBV5-1 to TRBJ2-6; D is possibly TRBD1 (5 bases). The V and J ends lost 1 base and 1 base respectively, with 15 bases between them. Germline-derived CDR1 and CDR2 are SGHRS and YFSETQ. The CDR3 sequence is 18 residues long. The chain's CDR3 is CASSLLAQGSSGANVLTF. The CDR3, as DNA: TGCGCCAGCAGCTTGTTGGCTCAGGGATCGTCTGGGGCCAACGTCCTGACTTTC.

This chain links TRBV24-1 with TRBJ2-3; D may be TRBD1 (5 bases). Trimming left V 0 bases short and J 6 bases short, with 12 bases between. The CDR3 has 15 amino acids. CDR1 and CDR2 from the germline V gene are KGHDR and SFDVKD. The CDR3 DNA reads TGTGCCACCAGTGATTTGAAGGGGATAGCTGATACGCAGTATTTT. Encoded protein: CATSDLKGIADTQYF.

The genes are TRBV4-2 and TRBJ2-1, with D possibly matching TRBD2 (5 bases). The CDR3 has 18 amino acids. The germline V and J ends were trimmed by 0 bases and 5 bases, with 20 bases remaining between them. The germline V gene has CDR1 LGHNA and CDR2 YNFKEQ. The CDR3 is CASSQEYFQDFGDNEQFF. The CDR3 DNA reads as TGTGCCAGCAGCCAAGAATACTTCCAGGACTTCGGGGACAATGAGCAGTTCTTC.

This chain connects TRBV6-2 or TRBV6-3 to TRBJ1-1; the D gene is possibly TRBD1 (6 bases). The CDR3 length is 17 residues. Trimming took 2 bases from V and 5 from J, leaving 21 bases between them. Germline CDR1 reads MNHEY; CDR2 reads SVGEGT. CDR3 protein: CASSYPQGTSFWTEAFF. As DNA, the CDR3 is TGTGCCAGCAGTTACCCCCAGGGGACGAGCTTTTGGACTGAAGCTTTCTTT.

The V and J genes are TRBV18 and TRBJ2-1; D is perhaps TRBD2 (6 bases). Germline CDR1 and CDR2: KGHSH and LQKENI. V was clipped by 3 bases and J by 6 bases, with 18 bases between them. This CDR3 is built from 16 residues. DNA for the CDR3: TGTGCCAGCTCACCCCGACTAGAGACCCTCCCCAATGAGCAGTTCTTC. It encodes CASSPRLETLPNEQFF. Full variable domain (remainder filled in from reference TRBV18 and TRBJ2-1): NAGVMQNPRHLVRRRGQEARLRCSPMKGHSHVYWYRQLPEEGLKFMVYLQKENIIDESGMPKERFSAEFPKEGPSILRIQQVVRGDSAAYFCASSPRLETLPNEQFFGPGTRLTVL.

V and J are TRBV4-1 and TRBJ2-7; TRBD1 agrees at 9 bases. The length of the CDR3 is 15 residues. Unmatched junction bases numbered 10, after V lost 4 bases and J lost 6 bases. Germline V gene sequence: CDR1 MGHRA, CDR2 YSYEKL. The CDR3 DNA sequence: TGCGCCAGCAGCCCTCGGACAGGGGCATTGAGCGAGCAGTACTTC. It codes for CASSPRTGALSEQYF.

V and J are TRBV5-1 and TRBJ1-3; D unclear. Germline CDR1 is SGHRS and CDR2 is YFSETQ. The CDR3 has 16 amino acids. Trimming left V 0 bases short and J 3 bases short, with 13 bases between. The CDR3 DNA follows: TGCGCCAGCAGCTTGGAGGCAGGTATCTTTGGAAACACCATATATTTT. Amino acids: CASSLEAGIFGNTIYF.

Only a few counts were recorded for this clone. This rearrangement joins TRBV2 to TRBJ1-3; TRBD1 might be the D (6 bases). Germline values: CDR1 SNHLY, CDR2 FYNNEI. Trimming shortened V by 3 bases and J by 2 bases, and 11 bases separated the two germline ends. There are 15 residues in the CDR3. CDR3 amino acids: CASSDNPGAGNTIYF. CDR3 DNA: TGTGCCAGCAGTGATAATCCAGGGGCTGGAAACACCATATATTTT.

This clone has a handful of counts. The genes are TRBV5-8 and TRBJ1-5; D possibly corresponds to TRBD1 (6 bases). CDR1 is SGHTS, CDR2 YDEGEE, per germline. CDR3 length equals 14 residues. Trimming stripped 0 bases from V and 9 bases from J, with 13 bases between. CDR3 sequence: CASSLVGTNRPQHF. In DNA form, the CDR3 reads TGTGCCAGCAGCTTGGTGGGGACAAACAGGCCCCAGCATTTT.

This chain joins TRBV28 and TRBJ1-5; possibly TRBD1 for D (5 bases). Germline CDR1 MDHEN, CDR2 SYDVKM. The CDR3 consists of 16 residues. The V end lost 5 bases, the J end lost 2 bases, and 16 bases lay between the germline ends. CDR3 in amino acids: CASSETQGGGNQPQHF. DNA for the CDR3: TGTGCCAGCAGTGAAACTCAGGGTGGGGGCAATCAGCCCCAGCATTTT.

The V and J genes are TRBV20-1 and TRBJ1-1; D gene unclear. The V end lost 2 bases, the J end lost 11 bases, and 12 bases lay between the germline ends. The CDR3 loop spans 11 amino acids. The V gene's germline CDR1 is DFQATT and CDR2 SNEGSKA (reference sequence). The CDR3 region has the DNA TGCAGTGCTAGACTCGAGAACCCGGCTTTCTTT. It yields the protein CSARLENPAFF.

This sequence joins TRBV6-2 or TRBV6-3 and TRBJ1-1, with D maybe TRBD1 (5 bases). CDR3 length: 15 amino acids. Germline loops: CDR1 MNHEY, CDR2 SVGEGT. The V gene lost 3 bases and the J gene lost 8 bases, with 19 bases spanning the gap. The CDR3 reads CASSYFVKGRGEAFF. The CDR3, as DNA: TGTGCCAGCAGTTATTTTGTTAAGGGGAGAGGGGAAGCTTTCTTT.

The chain employs TRBV29-1 and TRBJ1-1, with D unresolved. Trimming pared 0 bases from V and 1 base from J, leaving 9 bases between. In germline, CDR1 is SQVTM, CDR2 ANQGSEA. The CDR3 has 14 residues. CDR3 nucleotide sequence: TGCAGCGTTGAAGATTCGCCGCAGAACACTGAAGCTTTCTTT. Protein product: CSVEDSPQNTEAFF.

V usage is TRBV28 and J usage is TRBJ1-6, with unresolved D. This CDR3 region has 15 residues. Trimming pared 4 bases from V and 1 base from J, leaving 8 bases between. Per the germline V gene, CDR1 is MDHEN and CDR2 is SYDVKM. CDR3 region: CASSSGRSYNSPLHF. The CDR3 DNA reads as TGTGCCAGCAGTTCCGGGCGGTCCTATAATTCACCCCTCCACTTT.

The J gene is TRBJ1-2, the V gene TRBV5-1; D remains unclear. V was pared by 0 bases and J by 3 bases, with 6 bases between. Germline V gene sequence: CDR1 SGHRS, CDR2 YFSETQ. The CDR3 runs 13 residues. The CDR3 bases are TGCGCCAGCAGCTTGGAAGGGTACTATGGCTACACCTTC. It codes for CASSLEGYYGYTF. Filled out from reference TRBV5-1 and TRBJ1-2, the complete variable domain reads KAGVTQTPRYLIKTRGQQVTLSCSPISGHRSVSWYQQTPGQGLQFLFEYFSETQRNKGNFPGRFSGRQFSNSRSEMNVSTLELGDSALYLCASSLEGYYGYTFGSGTRLTVV.

The chain recombines TRBV15 with TRBJ1-2; D is ambiguous. The germline gives CDR1 LNHNV, CDR2 YYDKDF (reference sequence). The ends were cut back, 3 bases at V and 7 bases at J, with 9 bases in the middle. The CDR3 extends over 12 amino acids. The CDR3, as DNA: TGTGCCACCAGCAGGGCCCGGGGTGGCTACACCTTC. Amino acid sequence: CATSRARGGYTF.

This clone occurred once. The DNA for the CDR3 is TGTGCCAGCAGCTACGAGGGGAGAAAACTGTTTTTT. It codes for CASSYEGRKLFF. This chain links TRBV7-2 with TRBJ1-4; possible D gene TRBD1, 5 bases. Per germline, CDR1 SGHTA and CDR2 FQGNSA. V shed 4 bases and J shed 10 bases, with 10 bases lying between them. The length of the CDR3 is 12 residues. Together with reference TRBV7-2 and TRBJ1-4, the CDR3 gives the full variable domain: GAGVSQSPSNKVTEKGKDVELRCDPISGHTALYWYRQSLGQGLEFLIYFQGNSAPDKSGLPSDRFSAERTGGSVSTLTIQRTQQEDSAVYLCASSYEGRKLFFGSGTQLSVL.

The chain has TRBV5-1 and TRBJ2-1; 7 bases map to TRBD2. This CDR3 contains 17 residues. Germline V lookup: CDR1 SGHRS, CDR2 YFSETQ. With V trimmed by 4 bases and J by 0 bases, 10 bases remained unmatched. The CDR3 loop is CASSPQLAPYSYNEQFF. The DNA for the CDR3 is TGCGCCAGCAGCCCTCAACTAGCGCCCTACTCCTACAATGAGCAGTTCTTC.

The chain recombines TRBV7-2 with TRBJ2-3, with D unclear. The V gene lost 1 base and the J gene lost 4 bases, with 6 bases spanning the gap. CDR1 and CDR2 (germline): SGHTA, FQGNSA. The CDR3 extends over 13 amino acids. CDR3 loop: CASSLGSPDTQYF. The DNA of the CDR3 is TGTGCCAGCAGCTTAGGATCCCCAGATACGCAGTATTTT.

This rearrangement joins TRBV7-9 to TRBJ1-3, with D uncertain. Trimming removed 5 bases at V and 0 bases at J, with 5 bases between. Per the germline V gene, CDR1 is SEHNR and CDR2 is FQNEAQ (reference sequence). The CDR3 totals 13 residues. In DNA, the CDR3 is TGTGCCAGCAGCCCCGCCTCTGGAAACACCATATATTTT. Translation: CASSPASGNTIYF.

V usage is TRBV7-2 and J usage is TRBJ2-7; 7 nucleotides match TRBD2. The CDR3 has 14 residues. CDR1 is SGHTA, CDR2 FQGNSA, per germline. V shed 4 bases, J shed 3 bases, and the junction held 6 bases outside the gene matches. CDR3: CASSYLAESYEQYF. In DNA form, the CDR3 reads TGTGCCAGCAGCTACCTAGCGGAAAGCTACGAGCAGTACTTC.

This chain links TRBV20-1 with TRBJ1-1; no reliable D call. CDR3 length equals 10 residues. V lost 6 bases and J 11 bases, leaving 13 bases between the germline ends. Germline V gives CDR1 DFQATT, CDR2 SNEGSKA (reference sequence). The CDR3, as DNA: TGCAGTGCGCAGTCCCCTCGGGCTTTCTTT. This codes for CSAQSPRAFF.

This rearrangement joins TRBV29-1 to TRBJ2-3; 9 bases map to TRBD1. The CDR3 is 13 residues long. The germline V gene has CDR1 SQVTM and CDR2 ANQGSEA. V trimming: 7 bases; J trimming: 4 bases; junction bases outside the gene matches: 6. Here the CDR3 DNA reads TGCAGCGCCACGGGACAGGGCTCAGATACGCAGTATTTT. Protein: CSATGQGSDTQYF.

There are a few counts of this clone. This sequence joins TRBV7-9 and TRBJ2-7; D is ambiguous. This CDR3 is built from 14 residues. Germline CDR1 SEHNR, CDR2 FQNEAQ (reference sequence). Trimming removed 6 bases at V and 0 bases at J, with 12 bases between. The CDR3 spells CASSGTASSYEQYF. CDR3 coding DNA: TGTGCCAGCAGTGGTACGGCGAGCTCCTACGAGCAGTACTTC.

This sequence joins TRBV5-5 and TRBJ2-1, with 7 bases identical to TRBD2. The junction had 7 bases not matched to a gene; V was cut back by 5 bases and J by 2 bases. The germline V gene encodes CDR1 SGHKS and CDR2 YYEKEE (reference sequence). CDR3 length: 15 residues. The CDR3 region has the DNA TGTGCCAGCAGTCCGGGAGGCCCGACCTACAATGAGCAGTTCTTC. The encoded protein is CASSPGGPTYNEQFF.

The chain couples TRBV3-1 (or the pseudogene TRBV3-2) to TRBJ2-2; no clear D gene. Germline CDR1 LGHDT, CDR2 YNNKEL (reference sequence). V gave up 7 bases and J gave up 4 bases, with 7 bases separating them. This CDR3 contains 12 residues. The CDR3 loop reads CASTPCTGELFF. CDR3 coding DNA: TGTGCCAGCACCCCGTGCACCGGGGAGCTGTTTTTT.